This T cell receptor (beta chain) was recorded in a study of cytomegalovirus exposure and HLA in healthy donors. For the study at large: Earlier, 95 million to 120 million unique TCR beta sequences were recovered from about 170 million T cells by an analysis.

Details on this clone: The antigen is unknown.

Findings and limits, study-wide: Reportedly, TCR beta sequences accurately predicted HLA-A and HLA-B alleles in most subjects. In a later analysis, several top co-occurrence clusters appeared linked to parvovirus B19, influenza, CMV and Epstein-Barr virus.

Regarding donors, all were healthy bone marrow donors. Per the germline V gene, CDR1 is MNHEY and CDR2 is SVGAGI. The trim removed 6 bases at V and 2 bases at J, leaving 4 bases unmatched. The CDR3 totals 14 residues. It was with 60 Vbeta and 13 Jbeta primers that the PCR ran. Only in-frame clones appear in the TCRdb table, and some are missing; sequencing was by immunoSEQ multiplex PCR. Among 65,000 to 90,000 clones listed, 65% to 80% were seen once. J is TRBJ1-5 and V is TRBV6-5; TRBD1 agrees at 7 bases. Sequencing was performed on PBMCs. This clonotype originated in a man aged 65 to 79 in good health and CMV-seronegative. In DNA form, the CDR3 reads TGTGCCAGCAGGCGGACAGGCCGCAATCAGCCCCAGCATTTT. As protein: CASRRTGRNQPQHF.